The sequence of this T cell receptor beta chain was determined in a study of CD8 T cells in Susac syndrome. A quantity of about 0.5 to 1 ug RNA underwent reverse transcription using random hexamers. The immunoSEQ assay covered 54 Vbeta and 13 Jbeta segments for CDR3. TCRdb re-analysed the immunoSEQ multiplex PCR reads in MiXCR, keeping a single row per CDR3 protein. The table includes some 52,000 distinct CDR3 sequences, around 93% detected once. The authors sequenced TCR beta from blood CD8+ and CD4+ T cells. The multiple sclerosis control group consisted of treatment-naive patients whose relapsing-remitting disease, which was either stable or active, fulfilled revised McDonald criteria. Negative isolation was used for CD8+ and CD4+ T cells, and FACS enrichment was applied to TEMRA cells. The CDR3 has 14 residues. V dropped 7 bases and J dropped 8 bases, with 20 bases sitting between them.

The sequenced sample was CD8+ T cells from PBMCs. This clonotype was sampled from a human donor with multiple sclerosis. The chain carries TRBV12-3 or TRBV12-4 and TRBJ1-2; weak D call: TRBD1 (5 bases). CDR3 protein: CASTPGGASGGYTF. The CDR3 bases are TGTGCCAGCACACCCGGAGGGGCCTCTGGCGGCTACACCTTC.